These 24 T cell receptor beta chains were sequenced from one sample in a study of T cells in Graves' hyperthyroidism and ophthalmopathy. The CDR3 regions of TCR beta were amplified from RNA transcripts. The primer set for the first-round RT-PCR of the TCR CDR3 was HTBI. TCRdb used MiXCR to reprocess the multiplex PCR reads, holding one entry per CDR3 protein. The sample contains some 620,000 distinct CDR3 sequences, 16% of which appear only once. The sequenced material came from blood. The receptors stem from a woman in her 30s with Graves' hyperthyroidism.

The chain employs TRBV12-3 or TRBV12-4 and TRBJ2-3, with 8 bases aligning to TRBD2. J gave up 1 base and V 3 bases, and 6 bases lay outside the gene matches. The CDR3 has 16 residues. The CDR3 loop is CASSFGSGTRTDTQYF. The CDR3, as DNA: TGTGCCAGCAGTTTTGGTAGCGGGACCCGCACAGATACGCAGTATTTT.

The chain carries TRBV6-2 or TRBV6-3 and TRBJ2-4, with a tentative D call TRBD2 (5 bases). This CDR3 spans 13 amino acids. Trimming removed 8 bases at V and 0 bases at J, with 8 bases between. Germline CDR1 MNHEY, CDR2 SVGEGT. CDR3 in amino acids: CASLEGAKNIQYF. CDR3 in DNA: TGTGCCAGCTTAGAGGGAGCCAAAAACATTCAGTACTTC.

The J gene is TRBJ1-3, the V gene TRBV7-9; no firm D call. V was pared by 1 base and J by 3 bases, with 10 bases between. Per the germline V gene, CDR1 is SEHNR and CDR2 is FQNEAQ (reference sequence). The CDR3 consists of 15 residues. The CDR3 nucleotides read TGTGCCAGCAGCTTAGTTGGGCAGGATGGAAACACCATATATTTT. Protein: CASSLVGQDGNTIYF.

This clonotype was picked up many times. This chain joins TRBV12-3 or TRBV12-4 and TRBJ1-1; D is unclear. The V and J ends lost 1 base and 1 base respectively, with 10 bases between them. The CDR3 is 15 amino acids. This CDR3 reads CASSLDWRANTEAFF. The CDR3 DNA is TGTGCCAGCAGTTTAGATTGGAGGGCGAACACTGAAGCTTTCTTT.

The sample holds a few counts of this clonotype. V and J are TRBV14 and TRBJ2-7; 10 bases align to TRBD2. Trimming took 3 bases from V and 2 from J; bases not matched to a gene: 7. This CDR3 region has 16 residues. Looked up from germline, CDR1 is SGHDN and CDR2 is FVKESK. CDR3 region: CASSQKSSGSTYEQYF. CDR3 sequence (DNA): TGTGCCAGCAGCCAGAAATCTAGCGGGAGTACCTACGAGCAGTACTTC. The whole variable domain, remainder taken from reference TRBV14 and TRBJ2-7, is EAGVTQFPSHSVIEKGQTVTLRCDPISGHDNLYWYRRVMGKEIKFLLHFVKESKQDESGMPNNRFLAERTGGTYSTLKVQPAELEDSGVYFCASSQKSSGSTYEQYFGPGTRLTVT.

The chain has TRBV6-2 or TRBV6-3 and TRBJ2-7; TRBD1 is a possible D gene (6 bases). Trimming removed 6 bases from V and 2 bases from J, with 17 bases in between. Germline CDR1 is MNHEY and CDR2 is SVGEGT. The CDR3 has 15 amino acids. CDR3 bases: TGTGCCAGCAGGCCCTACAGGGTAGAGGCCTACGAGCAGTACTTC. It is translated as CASRPYRVEAYEQYF.

This clonotype came up a few times. The chain links TRBV14 to TRBJ2-1; D remains unclear. This CDR3 region has 15 residues. Trimming took off 4 bases at V and 3 bases at J, with 13 bases between the two ends. Germline V lookup: CDR1 SGHDN, CDR2 FVKESK. Here the CDR3 reads CASSPRRANYNEQFF. The CDR3 DNA follows: TGTGCCAGCAGCCCAAGAAGGGCCAACTACAATGAGCAGTTCTTC.

This clonotype was seen at least ten times. V usage is TRBV2 and J usage is TRBJ2-7; 8 bases line up with TRBD2. Germline V gene sequence: CDR1 SNHLY, CDR2 FYNNEI. The CDR3 length is 13 residues. Trimming at V came to 7 bases and at J to 3 bases, leaving 5 bases not matched to a gene. The CDR3 loop is CASKIAGLYEQYF. The CDR3 DNA reads as TGTGCCAGCAAGATAGCGGGGCTCTACGAGCAGTACTTC. Full variable domain (outside the CDR3, taken from reference TRBV2 and TRBJ2-7): EPEVTQTPSHQVTQMGQEVILRCVPISNHLYFYWYRQILGQKVEFLVSFYNNEISEKSEIFDDQFSVERPDGSNFTLKIRSTKLEDSAMYFCASKIAGLYEQYFGPGTRLTVT.

The chain couples TRBV19 to TRBJ2-5; no clear D. The CDR3 loop spans 14 amino acids. Germline V gene sequence: CDR1 LNHDA, CDR2 SQIVND (reference sequence). Trimming pared 1 base from V and 2 bases from J, leaving 8 bases between. The DNA for the CDR3 is TGTGCCAGTAGTATAGTAGCCGCTCAAGAGACCCAGTACTTC. Translation: CASSIVAAQETQYF.

At least ten counts were recorded for this clonotype. The chain uses TRBV5-1 and TRBJ2-3; 8 bases are shared with TRBD2. V was pared by 4 bases and J by 4 bases, with 14 bases of the junction left unmatched. Per germline, CDR1 SGHRS and CDR2 YFSETQ. This CDR3 has 17 amino acids. CDR3 nucleotide sequence: TGCGCCAGCAGCACTCGCCCACTAGCGGAGCTAGCAGATACGCAGTATTTT. This gives the protein CASSTRPLAELADTQYF.

The table lists this clonotype with many counts. The chain joins TRBV11-2 to TRBJ2-1; 9 positions match TRBD2. Germline CDR1 reads SGHAT; CDR2 reads FQNNGV. The CDR3 covers 12 residues. Trimming at V came to 5 bases and at J to 12 bases, leaving 5 bases not matched to a gene. The CDR3 bases are TGTGCCAGCAGCATTAGCGGGAGTTGGCAGTTCTTC. It codes for CASSISGSWQFF.

Many counts were recorded for this clonotype. At one end the junction does not follow the germline gene, possibly because of a read error. J is TRBJ2-1 and V is TRBV9; 12 bases line up with TRBD2. The CDR3 loop spans 14 amino acids. Looked up from germline, CDR1 is SGDLS and CDR2 is YYNGEE. CDR3 region: CASSVTSGSNEQFF. For the CDR3, the DNA is TGCGCCAGCAGTGTGACTAGCGGGAGTAATGAGCAGTTCTTC. Supplemented by reference TRBV9 and TRBJ2-1, the full variable domain reads DSGVTQTPKHLITATGQRVTLRCSPRSGDLSVYWYQQSLDQGLQFLIQYYNGEERAKGNILERFSAQQFPDLHSELNLSSLELGDSALYFCASSVTSGSNEQFFGPGTRLTVL.

This sequence joins TRBV29-1 and TRBJ2-7; 11 bases are shared with TRBD1. Germline CDR1 SQVTM, CDR2 ANQGSEA. This CDR3 has 14 amino acids. J gave up 4 bases and V 7 bases, and 9 bases lay outside the gene matches. In DNA form, the CDR3 reads TGCAGCGGTGGAGGGGGGACAGGGGGTTACGAGCAGTACTTC. This gives the protein CSGGGGTGGYEQYF.

This clonotype has ten or more counts. One junction end does not reproduce the germline sequence, and a read error may be involved. The chain has TRBV6-5 and TRBJ2-1; TRBD2 aligns across 9 bases. This CDR3 has 16 amino acids. Per germline, CDR1 MNHEY and CDR2 SVGAGI. The CDR3 protein is CASSYSVAGVYNEQFF. CDR3 bases: TGTGCCAGCAGTTACTCAGTAGCGGGGGTTTACAATGAACAGTTCTTC.

This clonotype was counted ten times or more. The genes are TRBV2 and TRBJ1-1; tentatively, D is TRBD1 (6 bases). This CDR3 contains 15 residues. Trimming removed 7 bases from V and 4 bases from J, with 19 bases in between. Germline CDR1 reads SNHLY; CDR2 reads FYNNEI. CDR3 in DNA: TGTGCCAGCACCTTATCCACAGGGCGAGGCACTGAAGCTTTCTTT. Translated, it gives CASTLSTGRGTEAFF.

This clonotype was counted at least ten times. V gene TRBV6-2 or TRBV6-3 combines with J gene TRBJ2-7, with unresolved D. This CDR3 region has 14 residues. V was trimmed by 0 bases and J by 2 bases, leaving 8 bases between them. Germline CDR1 and CDR2: MNHEY and SVGEGT. The CDR3 region is CASSYSTSAYEQYF. Here the CDR3 DNA reads TGTGCCAGCAGTTACTCGACATCCGCCTACGAGCAGTACTTC.

As concerns this clonotype: This sequence may be a read error, since a much larger clone differs from it by one base. The V call is TRBV3-2, the J call TRBJ2-2; TRBD1 is the table's D call and was not checked against the DNA. TRBV3-2 is tagged as a pseudogene. The CDR3 is 16 amino acids. The CDR3 DNA reads TGTGCCAGCAGCCAACATAGCGGGGCGGTTCCCGGGGAGCTGTTTTTT. This encodes CASSQHSGAVPGELFF.

On this clonotype itself: With a much larger clone just one base away, this may be a read error. The CDR3 bases are TGTGTCAGCTCACTACGGGACAGATACGAGCAGTACTTC. This encodes CVSSLRDRYEQYF. The chain employs TRBV18 and TRBJ2-7, with 7 bases aligning to TRBD1. Germline-derived CDR1 and CDR2 are KGHSH and LQKENI. The CDR3 contains 13 residues.

This clonotype has at least ten counts. CDR3 in DNA: TGTGCCAGCTATGGGGCGAGCTCCTACGAGCAGTACTTC. It yields the protein CASYGASSYEQYF. The chain is built from TRBV28 and TRBJ2-7; weak D call: TRBD1 (5 bases). The CDR3 length is 13 residues. V lost 8 bases, J lost 0 bases, and 11 bases lay in between. CDR1 and CDR2 from the germline V gene are MDHEN and SYDVKM.

V usage is TRBV5-1 and J usage is TRBJ2-7, with D maybe TRBD1 (7 bases). CDR3 length: 14 residues. Germline V gene data show CDR1 as SGHRS and CDR2 as YFSETQ. V gave up 5 bases and J gave up 5 bases, with 17 bases separating them. CDR3 nucleotides: TGCGCCAGCAGACGGGGGACAGACGAAGACGAGCAGTACTTC. It encodes CASRRGTDEDEQYF.

This clonotype has a count of ten or more. The rearrangement joins TRBV12-3 or TRBV12-4 to TRBJ2-7; maybe TRBD2 (5 bases). The V and J ends lost 5 bases and 6 bases respectively, with 17 bases between them. This CDR3 comprises 14 residues. The CDR3 sequence: CASSPPGSLFEQYF. The CDR3 nucleotides read TGTGCCAGCAGTCCCCCGGGGTCGCTATTCGAGCAGTACTTC.

This clonotype was observed a few times. The chain carries TRBV28 and TRBJ2-5; D unresolved. Germline V gene sequence: CDR1 MDHEN, CDR2 SYDVKM. The V and J ends lost 5 bases and 5 bases respectively, with 3 bases between them. CDR3 size: 10 residues. CDR3 DNA sequence: TGTGCCAGCAGTGCGGAGACCCAGTACTTC. It specifies CASSAETQYF.

This clonotype was seen many times. This chain connects TRBV2 to TRBJ1-1; TRBD1 matches 7 bases. The CDR3 has 14 amino acids. V dropped 4 bases and J dropped 6; count of bases not matched to a gene: 8. The germline gives CDR1 SNHLY, CDR2 FYNNEI. The CDR3 nucleotides read TGTGCCAGCAGTGGGACAGGATTGCGGCCTGAAGCTTTCTTT. It is translated as CASSGTGLRPEAFF.

This sequence joins TRBV30 and TRBJ2-1; the D is unclear. The germline CDR1 and CDR2 sequences are GTSNPN and SVGIG (reference sequence). The CDR3 length is 11 residues. Trimming shortened V by 4 bases and J by 4 bases, and 5 bases separated the two germline ends. The CDR3 spells CAWIMYNEQFF. CDR3 bases: TGTGCCTGGATTATGTACAATGAGCAGTTCTTC.